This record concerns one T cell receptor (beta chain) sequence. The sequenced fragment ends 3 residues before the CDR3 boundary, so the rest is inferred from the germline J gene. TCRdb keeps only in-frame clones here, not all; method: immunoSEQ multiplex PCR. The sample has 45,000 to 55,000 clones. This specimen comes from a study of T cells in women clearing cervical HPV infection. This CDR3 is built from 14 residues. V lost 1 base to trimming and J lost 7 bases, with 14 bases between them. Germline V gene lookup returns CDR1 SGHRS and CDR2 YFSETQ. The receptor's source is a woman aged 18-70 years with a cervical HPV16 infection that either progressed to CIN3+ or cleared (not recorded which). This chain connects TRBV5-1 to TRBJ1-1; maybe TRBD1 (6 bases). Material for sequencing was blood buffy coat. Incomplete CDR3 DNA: TGCGCCAGCAGCTTGTTGACTCCAGGGGATGAA. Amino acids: CASSLLTPGDE. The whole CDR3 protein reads CASSLLTPGDEAFF.